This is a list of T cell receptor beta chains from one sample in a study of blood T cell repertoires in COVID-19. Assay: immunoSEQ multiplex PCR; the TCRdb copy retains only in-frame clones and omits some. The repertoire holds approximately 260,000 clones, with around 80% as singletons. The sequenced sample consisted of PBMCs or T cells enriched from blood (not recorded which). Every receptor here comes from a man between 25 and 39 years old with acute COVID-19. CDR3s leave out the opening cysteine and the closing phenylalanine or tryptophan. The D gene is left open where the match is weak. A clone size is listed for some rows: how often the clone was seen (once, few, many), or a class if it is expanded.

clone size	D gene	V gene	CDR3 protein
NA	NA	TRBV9	ASSGGGAQETQY
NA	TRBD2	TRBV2	ASSGLAGAAGELF
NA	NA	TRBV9	ASRSNSGNTIY
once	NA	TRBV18	ASSPLSRSSTDTQY
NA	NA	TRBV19	ASSIDLTGTNTEAF
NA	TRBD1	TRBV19	ASSPGQQIRQPQH
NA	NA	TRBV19	ASNPGKVNEQF
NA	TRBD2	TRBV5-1	ASSSSAGAETQY
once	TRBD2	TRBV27	ASSFRGREETQY
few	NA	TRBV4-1	ASSQDDRDYGYT
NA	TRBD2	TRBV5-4	ASSLEELAAANTGELF
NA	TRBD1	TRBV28	ASSFSRGPANQPQH
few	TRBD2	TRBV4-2	ASSQESSGADTQY
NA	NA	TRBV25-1	ASSEAGAQDYGYT
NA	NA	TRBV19	ASSIGLGRQQPQH
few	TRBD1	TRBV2	ASSRTKTGQINQPQH
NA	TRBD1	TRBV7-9	ASSGWTSQGATNEKLF
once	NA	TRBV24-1	ATSEPHGAEETQY
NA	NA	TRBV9	ASSVASQGGGYT
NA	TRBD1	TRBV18	ASSSTGGSSSGNTIY
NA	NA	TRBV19	ASSTRRDILGVEETQY
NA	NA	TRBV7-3	ASSLNPVTNYGYT
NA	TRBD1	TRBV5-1	ASSPPGTGTGELF
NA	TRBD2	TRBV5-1	ASSLNSGTYNEQF
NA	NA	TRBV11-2	ASSLGGGGGETQY
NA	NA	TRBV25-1	ASSPWTDSGNTIY
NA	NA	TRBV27	ASRSGNSYNEQF
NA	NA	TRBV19	ASGEKLGNTIY
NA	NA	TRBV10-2	ASSEFSNYGYT
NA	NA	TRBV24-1	ATSDLGVGETQY
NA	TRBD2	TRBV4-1	ASRDSGGKNIQY
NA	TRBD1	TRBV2	ASTSGTGTGANVLT
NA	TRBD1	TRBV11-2	ASSFDRGRLNEQF
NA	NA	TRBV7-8	ASSRVGEKLF
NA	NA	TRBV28	ASLRGGGNQPQH
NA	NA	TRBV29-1	SVEVGGSLAKNIQY
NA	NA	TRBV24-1	ATSDGQGRDYGYT
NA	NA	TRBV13	ASSPTRTRANYGYT
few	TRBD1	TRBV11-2	ASSQGANTGELF
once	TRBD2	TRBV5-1	ASSLTSGGRETQY
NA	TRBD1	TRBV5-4	ASSLFPGQLYGYT
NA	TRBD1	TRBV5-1	ASSLVQGAYEKLF
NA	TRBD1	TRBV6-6	ASSWDRENEQF
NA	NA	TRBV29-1	SVESGTSVNTEAF
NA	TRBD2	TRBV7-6	ASSRGGTSGAHTGELF
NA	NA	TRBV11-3	ASSLETFNEQF
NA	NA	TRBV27	ASKRTGNEKLF
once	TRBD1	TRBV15	ATSRGGTGQAYT
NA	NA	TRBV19	ASRLDRSSNQPQH
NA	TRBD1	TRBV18	ASSPQGADSPLH
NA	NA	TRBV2	ASMRTENSNSPLH
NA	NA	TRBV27	ASSYEGNQPQH
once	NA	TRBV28	ATHPRTARPQH
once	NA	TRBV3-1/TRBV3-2	ASSHEDSNNEQF